The rows below give T cell receptor beta chains drawn from one sample of a study of neurological immune-mediated disorders. Via MiXCR, TCRdb re-called the 5' RACE reads, giving one row per CDR3 protein. The top ten clones hold 3% to 4.5% of a sample with under 45,000 distinct CDR3 sequences, approximately 14% of them seen once. What was sequenced was CD4+ T cells from blood. These receptors were taken from a woman between 55 and 75 years old with HTLV-1-associated myelopathy (HAM/TSP). CDR3s include the opening cysteine and the closing phenylalanine or tryptophan. The D gene is left open where the match is weak. The size entry is marked missing in some rows and otherwise reads once, few, many or a size class.

d_gene: TRBD1; abundance: many; j_gene: TRBJ1-3; v_gene: TRBV12-3/TRBV12-4; CDR3nt: TGTGCCAGCAGGATCACAGGGGGCAGGGGAAACACCATATATTTT; CDR3aa: CASRITGGRGNTIYF
d_gene: .; abundance: many; j_gene: TRBJ2-3; v_gene: TRBV6-5; CDR3nt: TGTGCCAGCAGTTACTCGTTTGCAGGCCCGGGTCGAGGTACAGATACGCAGTATTTT; CDR3aa: CASSYSFAGPGRGTDTQYF
d_gene: .; abundance: many; j_gene: TRBJ2-7; v_gene: TRBV13; CDR3nt: TGTGCCAGCATCCGCCGGGATTCTAATCCCTACGAGCAGTACTTC; CDR3aa: CASIRRDSNPYEQYF
d_gene: .; abundance: many; j_gene: TRBJ1-5; v_gene: TRBV6-6; CDR3nt: TGTGCCAGCAGTTACGGACAAGGGCAGCCCCAGCATTTT; CDR3aa: CASSYGQGQPQHF
d_gene: .; abundance: .; j_gene: TRBJ2-1; v_gene: TRBV7-6; CDR3nt: TGTGCCAGCAACTTAGCGTTGGGCGAGCAGTTCTTC; CDR3aa: CASNLALGEQFF
d_gene: .; abundance: .; j_gene: TRBJ1-5; v_gene: TRBV19; CDR3nt: TGTGCCAGTAGTATAGCCCCGGCACAGCCCCAGCATTTT; CDR3aa: CASSIAPAQPQHF
d_gene: TRBD1; abundance: .; j_gene: TRBJ2-5; v_gene: TRBV11-3; CDR3nt: TGTGCCAGCAGCATTGGGACAGGGTCTCAAGAGACCCAGTACTTC; CDR3aa: CASSIGTGSQETQYF
d_gene: TRBD1; abundance: many; j_gene: TRBJ2-5; v_gene: TRBV5-1; CDR3nt: TGCGCCAGCAGCTTAACCGGGACAGAAGAGACCCAGTACTTC; CDR3aa: CASSLTGTEETQYF
d_gene: .; abundance: .; j_gene: TRBJ2-3; v_gene: TRBV20-1; CDR3nt: TGCAGTGCTAGAGAGTGGGCAGGGGGCACAGATACGCAGTATTTT; CDR3aa: CSAREWAGGTDTQYF
d_gene: TRBD2; abundance: .; j_gene: TRBJ2-5; v_gene: TRBV7-9; CDR3nt: TGTGCCAGCACCCTCCGGGCGGGGGACGAGACCCAGTACTTC; CDR3aa: CASTLRAGDETQYF
d_gene: TRBD1; abundance: .; j_gene: TRBJ1-5; v_gene: TRBV12-3/TRBV12-4; CDR3nt: TGTGCCAGCAGTAAGTGGACAGGGGCGGGGATTCCGCCCCAGCATTTT; CDR3aa: CASSKWTGAGIPPQHF
d_gene: .; abundance: many; j_gene: TRBJ2-3; v_gene: TRBV20-1; CDR3nt: TGCAGTGCTAGCCGCCTAGGGGGCACAGATACGCAGTATTTT; CDR3aa: CSASRLGGTDTQYF
d_gene: .; abundance: many; j_gene: TRBJ2-2; v_gene: TRBV7-3; CDR3nt: TGTGCCAGCAGACGGACGTGGAACACCGGGGAGCTGTTTTTT; CDR3aa: CASRRTWNTGELFF
d_gene: TRBD1; abundance: many; j_gene: TRBJ2-1; v_gene: TRBV20-1; CDR3nt: TGCAGTGCTAGTCCTCCGAGACAGGGAAACAATGAGCAGTTCTTC; CDR3aa: CSASPPRQGNNEQFF
d_gene: .; abundance: few; j_gene: TRBJ2-5; v_gene: TRBV2; CDR3nt: TGTGCCAGCAGTGAATTTACAGTGGAGGAGACCCAGTACTTC; CDR3aa: CASSEFTVEETQYF
d_gene: TRBD1; abundance: many; j_gene: TRBJ1-1; v_gene: TRBV6-4; CDR3nt: TGTGCCAGCAGAAAGGGACAGGGGTCCACTGAAGCTTTCTTT; CDR3aa: CASRKGQGSTEAFF
d_gene: .; abundance: once; j_gene: TRBJ1-1; v_gene: TRBV12-3/TRBV12-4; CDR3nt: TGTGCCAGCAGTTTCCTACGGGTATCCGAAGCTTTCTTT; CDR3aa: CASSFLRVSEAFF
d_gene: .; abundance: many; j_gene: TRBJ2-7; v_gene: TRBV30; CDR3nt: TGTGCCTGGTCCCCAGGGGCCAACTACGAGCAGTACTTC; CDR3aa: CAWSPGANYEQYF
d_gene: TRBD1; abundance: many; j_gene: TRBJ2-1; v_gene: TRBV6-5; CDR3nt: TGTGCCAGCTCAGCGGGACAGGGAGGAGAGCAGTTCTTC; CDR3aa: CASSAGQGGEQFF
d_gene: .; abundance: .; j_gene: TRBJ1-1; v_gene: TRBV7-2; CDR3nt: TGTGCCAGCAGCTTAAGGCCGAACCGAATGAACACTGAAGCTTTCTTT; CDR3aa: CASSLRPNRMNTEAFF
d_gene: .; abundance: .; j_gene: TRBJ1-5; v_gene: TRBV7-2; CDR3nt: .; CDR3aa: CASSFYICSASPGGGQPQHF
d_gene: TRBD1; abundance: many; j_gene: TRBJ1-2; v_gene: TRBV11-2; CDR3nt: TGTGCCAGCAGCTTAGATCGGGACAGGGGGCCACTGGATGGCTACACCTTC; CDR3aa: CASSLDRDRGPLDGYTF
d_gene: .; abundance: many; j_gene: TRBJ2-3; v_gene: TRBV7-3; CDR3nt: TGTGCCAGCAGCGAAGTATCTAGCACAGATACGCAGTATTTT; CDR3aa: CASSEVSSTDTQYF
d_gene: .; abundance: .; j_gene: TRBJ1-2; v_gene: TRBV30; CDR3nt: TGTGCCTGGAGCAAGGGGGGGGGCTACACCTTC; CDR3aa: CAWSKGGGYTF
d_gene: .; abundance: many; j_gene: TRBJ2-1; v_gene: TRBV5-1; CDR3nt: TGCGCCAGCAGCTCTGGACTCGCCTACAATGAGCAGTTCTTC; CDR3aa: CASSSGLAYNEQFF
d_gene: .; abundance: many; j_gene: TRBJ1-2; v_gene: TRBV12-3/TRBV12-4; CDR3nt: TGTGCCAGCAGTCCGACTGCCAACTATGGCTACACCTTC; CDR3aa: CASSPTANYGYTF
d_gene: TRBD2; abundance: many; j_gene: TRBJ2-5; v_gene: TRBV20-1; CDR3nt: TGCAGTGCTCTGGGACTAGCGTCCCAAGAGACCCAGTACTTC; CDR3aa: CSALGLASQETQYF
d_gene: .; abundance: many; j_gene: TRBJ2-3; v_gene: TRBV10-3; CDR3nt: TGTGCCATCAGGGGCACAGATACACAGTATTTT; CDR3aa: CAIRGTDTQYF
d_gene: .; abundance: many; j_gene: TRBJ2-7; v_gene: TRBV6-6; CDR3nt: TGTGCCAGCAGGCTCCAGGGATCCCACTACGAGCAGTACTTC; CDR3aa: CASRLQGSHYEQYF
d_gene: .; abundance: many; j_gene: TRBJ2-6; v_gene: TRBV10-2; CDR3nt: TGCGCCAGCAGTCAGGAGGGTATCCGTGGGGCCAACGTCCTGACTTTC; CDR3aa: CASSQEGIRGANVLTF
d_gene: TRBD1; abundance: many; j_gene: TRBJ2-7; v_gene: TRBV29-1; CDR3nt: TGCAGCGTTGACCTCGGGACAGGGGCCTACGAGCAGTACTTC; CDR3aa: CSVDLGTGAYEQYF
d_gene: TRBD2; abundance: many; j_gene: TRBJ2-3; v_gene: TRBV20-1; CDR3nt: TGCAGTGCTTACCCCCCCGGGGGGGCCTTAGATACGCAGTATTTT; CDR3aa: CSAYPPGGALDTQYF
d_gene: .; abundance: many; j_gene: TRBJ2-3; v_gene: TRBV5-1; CDR3nt: TGCGCCAGCAGCTTAGGAGGAGGGATGAGCACAGATACGCAGTATTTT; CDR3aa: CASSLGGGMSTDTQYF
d_gene: TRBD1; abundance: many; j_gene: TRBJ2-2; v_gene: TRBV4-1; CDR3nt: TGCGCCAGCAGCCTCCGGGACAGAAACACCGGGGAGCTGTTTTTT; CDR3aa: CASSLRDRNTGELFF
d_gene: .; abundance: many; j_gene: TRBJ2-3; v_gene: TRBV4-1; CDR3nt: TGCGCCAGCAGCCAAGAATTTCGGGGGACCGATACGCAGTATTTT; CDR3aa: CASSQEFRGTDTQYF
d_gene: TRBD2; abundance: many; j_gene: TRBJ2-5; v_gene: TRBV20-1; CDR3nt: TGCAGTGCTAGTCTAGCGGGGCGAAAAGAGACCCAGTACTTC; CDR3aa: CSASLAGRKETQYF